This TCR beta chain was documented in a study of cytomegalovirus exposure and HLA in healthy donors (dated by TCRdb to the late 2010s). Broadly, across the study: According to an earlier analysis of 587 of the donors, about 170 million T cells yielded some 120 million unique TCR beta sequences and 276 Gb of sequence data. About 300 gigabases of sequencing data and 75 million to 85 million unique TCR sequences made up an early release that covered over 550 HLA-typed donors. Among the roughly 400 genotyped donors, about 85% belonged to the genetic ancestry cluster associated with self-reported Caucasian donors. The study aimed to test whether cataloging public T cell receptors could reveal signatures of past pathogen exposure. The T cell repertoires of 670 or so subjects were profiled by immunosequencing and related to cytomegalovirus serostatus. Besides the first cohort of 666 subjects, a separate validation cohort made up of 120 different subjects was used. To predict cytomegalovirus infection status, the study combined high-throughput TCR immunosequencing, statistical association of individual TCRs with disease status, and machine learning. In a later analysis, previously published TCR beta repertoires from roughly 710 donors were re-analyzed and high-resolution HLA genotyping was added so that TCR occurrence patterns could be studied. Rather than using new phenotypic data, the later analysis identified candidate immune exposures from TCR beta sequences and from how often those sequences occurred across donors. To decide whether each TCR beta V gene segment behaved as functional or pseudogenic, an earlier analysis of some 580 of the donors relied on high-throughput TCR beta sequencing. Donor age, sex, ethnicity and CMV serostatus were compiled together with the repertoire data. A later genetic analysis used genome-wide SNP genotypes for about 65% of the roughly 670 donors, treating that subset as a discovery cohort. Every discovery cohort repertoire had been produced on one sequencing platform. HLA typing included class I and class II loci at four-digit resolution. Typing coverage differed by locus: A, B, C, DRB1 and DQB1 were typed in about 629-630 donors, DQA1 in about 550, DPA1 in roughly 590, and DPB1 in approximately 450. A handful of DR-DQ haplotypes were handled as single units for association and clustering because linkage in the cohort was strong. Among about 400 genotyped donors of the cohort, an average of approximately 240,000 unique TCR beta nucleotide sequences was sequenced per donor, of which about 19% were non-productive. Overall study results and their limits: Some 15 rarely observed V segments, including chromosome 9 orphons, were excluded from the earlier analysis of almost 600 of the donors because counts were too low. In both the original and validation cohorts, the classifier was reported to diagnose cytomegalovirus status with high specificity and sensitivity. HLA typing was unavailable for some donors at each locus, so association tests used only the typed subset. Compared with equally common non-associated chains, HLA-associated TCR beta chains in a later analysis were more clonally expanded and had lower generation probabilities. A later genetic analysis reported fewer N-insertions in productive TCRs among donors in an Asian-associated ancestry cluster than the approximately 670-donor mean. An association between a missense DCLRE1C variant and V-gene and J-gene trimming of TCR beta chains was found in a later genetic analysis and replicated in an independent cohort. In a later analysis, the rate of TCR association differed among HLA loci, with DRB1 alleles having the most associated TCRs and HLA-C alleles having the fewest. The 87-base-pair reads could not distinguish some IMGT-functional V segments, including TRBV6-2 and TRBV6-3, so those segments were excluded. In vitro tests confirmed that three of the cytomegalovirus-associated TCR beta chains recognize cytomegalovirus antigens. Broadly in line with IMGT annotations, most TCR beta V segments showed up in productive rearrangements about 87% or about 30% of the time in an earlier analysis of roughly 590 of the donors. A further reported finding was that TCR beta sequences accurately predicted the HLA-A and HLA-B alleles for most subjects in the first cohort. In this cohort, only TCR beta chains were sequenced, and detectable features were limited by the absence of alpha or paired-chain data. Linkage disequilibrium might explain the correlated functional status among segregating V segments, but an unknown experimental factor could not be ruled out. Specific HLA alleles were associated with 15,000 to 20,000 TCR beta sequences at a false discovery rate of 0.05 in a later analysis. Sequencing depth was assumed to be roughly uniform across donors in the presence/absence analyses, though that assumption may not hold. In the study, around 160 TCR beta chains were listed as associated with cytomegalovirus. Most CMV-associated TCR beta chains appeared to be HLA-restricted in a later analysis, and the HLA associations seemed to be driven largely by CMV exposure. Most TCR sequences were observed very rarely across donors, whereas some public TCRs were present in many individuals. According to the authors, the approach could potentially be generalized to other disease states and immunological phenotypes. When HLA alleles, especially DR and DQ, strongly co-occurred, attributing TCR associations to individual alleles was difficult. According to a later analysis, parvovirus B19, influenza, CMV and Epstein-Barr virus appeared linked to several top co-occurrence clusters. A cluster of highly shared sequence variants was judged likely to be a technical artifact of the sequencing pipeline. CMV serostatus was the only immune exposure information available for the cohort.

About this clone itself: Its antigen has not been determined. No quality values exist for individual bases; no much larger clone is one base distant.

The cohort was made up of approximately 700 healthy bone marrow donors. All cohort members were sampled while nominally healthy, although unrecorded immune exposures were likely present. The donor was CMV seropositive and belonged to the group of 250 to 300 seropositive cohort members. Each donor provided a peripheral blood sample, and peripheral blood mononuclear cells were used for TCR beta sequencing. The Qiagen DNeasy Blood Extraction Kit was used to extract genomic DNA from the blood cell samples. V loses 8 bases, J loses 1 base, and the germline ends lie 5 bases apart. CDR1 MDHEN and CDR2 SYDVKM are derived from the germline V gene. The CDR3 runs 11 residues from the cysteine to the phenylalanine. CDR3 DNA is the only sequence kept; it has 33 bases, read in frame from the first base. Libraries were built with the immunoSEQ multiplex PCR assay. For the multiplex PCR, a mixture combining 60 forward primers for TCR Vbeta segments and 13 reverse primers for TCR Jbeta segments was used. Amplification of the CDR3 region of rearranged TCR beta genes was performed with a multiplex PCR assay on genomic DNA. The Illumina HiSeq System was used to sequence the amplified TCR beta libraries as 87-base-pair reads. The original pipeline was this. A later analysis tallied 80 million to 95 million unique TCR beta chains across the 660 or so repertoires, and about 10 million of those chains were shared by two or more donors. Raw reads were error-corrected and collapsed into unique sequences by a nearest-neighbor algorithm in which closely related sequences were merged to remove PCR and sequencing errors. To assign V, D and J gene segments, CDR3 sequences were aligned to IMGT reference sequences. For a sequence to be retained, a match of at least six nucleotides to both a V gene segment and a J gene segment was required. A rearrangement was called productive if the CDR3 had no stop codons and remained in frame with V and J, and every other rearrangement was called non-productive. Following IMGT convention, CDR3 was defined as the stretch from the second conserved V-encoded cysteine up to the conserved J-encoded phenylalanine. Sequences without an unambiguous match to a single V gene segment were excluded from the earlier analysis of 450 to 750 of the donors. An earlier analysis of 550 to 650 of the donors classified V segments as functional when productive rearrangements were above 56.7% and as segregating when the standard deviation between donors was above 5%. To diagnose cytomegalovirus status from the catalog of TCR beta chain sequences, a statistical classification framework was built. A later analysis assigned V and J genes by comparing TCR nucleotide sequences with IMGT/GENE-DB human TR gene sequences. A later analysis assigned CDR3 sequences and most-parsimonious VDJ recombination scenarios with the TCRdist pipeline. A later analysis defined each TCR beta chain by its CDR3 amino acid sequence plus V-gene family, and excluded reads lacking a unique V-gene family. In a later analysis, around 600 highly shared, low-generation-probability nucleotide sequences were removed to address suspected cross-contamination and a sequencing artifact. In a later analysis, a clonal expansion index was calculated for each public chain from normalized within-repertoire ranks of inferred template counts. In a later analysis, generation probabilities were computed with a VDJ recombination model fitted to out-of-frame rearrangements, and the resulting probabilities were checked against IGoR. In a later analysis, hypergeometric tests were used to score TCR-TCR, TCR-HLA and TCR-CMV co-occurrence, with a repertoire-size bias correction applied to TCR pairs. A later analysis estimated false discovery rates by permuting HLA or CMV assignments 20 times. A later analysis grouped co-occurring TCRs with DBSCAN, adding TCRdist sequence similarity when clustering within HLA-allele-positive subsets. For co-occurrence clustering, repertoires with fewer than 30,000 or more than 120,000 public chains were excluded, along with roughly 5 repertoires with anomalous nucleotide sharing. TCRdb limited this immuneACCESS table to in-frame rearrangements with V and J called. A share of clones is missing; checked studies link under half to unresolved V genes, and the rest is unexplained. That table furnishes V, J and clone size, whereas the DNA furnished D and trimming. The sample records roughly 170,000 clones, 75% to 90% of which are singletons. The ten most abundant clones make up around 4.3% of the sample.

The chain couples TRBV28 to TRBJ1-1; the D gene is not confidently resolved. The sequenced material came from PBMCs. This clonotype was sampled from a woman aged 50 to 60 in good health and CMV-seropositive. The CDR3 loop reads CASCGNTEAFF. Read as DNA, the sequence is TGTGCCAGCTGCGGGAACACTGAAGCTTTCTTT.